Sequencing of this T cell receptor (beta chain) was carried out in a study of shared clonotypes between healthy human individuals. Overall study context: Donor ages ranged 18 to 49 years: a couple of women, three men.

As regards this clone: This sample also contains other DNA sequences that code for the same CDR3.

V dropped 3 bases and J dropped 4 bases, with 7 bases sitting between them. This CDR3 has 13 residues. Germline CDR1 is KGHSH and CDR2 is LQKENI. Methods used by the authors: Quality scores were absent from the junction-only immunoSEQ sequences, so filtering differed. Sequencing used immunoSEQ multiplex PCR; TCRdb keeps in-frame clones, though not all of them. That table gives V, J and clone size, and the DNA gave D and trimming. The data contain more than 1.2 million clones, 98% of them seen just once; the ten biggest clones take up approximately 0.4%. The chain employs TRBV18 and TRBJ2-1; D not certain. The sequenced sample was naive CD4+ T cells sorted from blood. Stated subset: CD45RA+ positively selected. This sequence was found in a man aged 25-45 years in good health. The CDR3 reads CASSPGGYNEQFF. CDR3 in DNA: TGTGCCAGCTCACCCGGCGGTTACAATGAGCAGTTCTTC.